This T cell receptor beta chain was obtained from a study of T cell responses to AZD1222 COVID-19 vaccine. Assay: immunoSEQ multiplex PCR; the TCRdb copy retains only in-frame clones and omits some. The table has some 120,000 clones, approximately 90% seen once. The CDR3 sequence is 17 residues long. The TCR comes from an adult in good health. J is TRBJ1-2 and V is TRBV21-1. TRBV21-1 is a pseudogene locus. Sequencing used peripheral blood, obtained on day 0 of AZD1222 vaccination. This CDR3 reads CASSKVWEGKANYGYTF. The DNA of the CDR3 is TGTGCCAGCAGCAAAGTTTGGGAAGGAAAGGCTAACTATGGCTACACCTTC.